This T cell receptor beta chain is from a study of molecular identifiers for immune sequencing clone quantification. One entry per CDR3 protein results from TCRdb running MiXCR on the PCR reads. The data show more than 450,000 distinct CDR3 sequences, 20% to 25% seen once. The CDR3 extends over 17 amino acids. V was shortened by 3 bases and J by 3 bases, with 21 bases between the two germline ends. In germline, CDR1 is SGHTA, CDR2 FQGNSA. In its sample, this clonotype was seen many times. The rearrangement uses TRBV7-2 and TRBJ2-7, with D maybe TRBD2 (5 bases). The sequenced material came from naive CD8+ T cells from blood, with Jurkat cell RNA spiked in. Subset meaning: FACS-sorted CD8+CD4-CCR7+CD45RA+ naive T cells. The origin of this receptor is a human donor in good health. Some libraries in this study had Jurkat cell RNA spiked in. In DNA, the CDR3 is TGTGCCAGCAGCTTTAAGCCCGGAGTAGCGCCTTACTACGAGCAGTACTTC. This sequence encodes CASSFKPGVAPYYEQYF.